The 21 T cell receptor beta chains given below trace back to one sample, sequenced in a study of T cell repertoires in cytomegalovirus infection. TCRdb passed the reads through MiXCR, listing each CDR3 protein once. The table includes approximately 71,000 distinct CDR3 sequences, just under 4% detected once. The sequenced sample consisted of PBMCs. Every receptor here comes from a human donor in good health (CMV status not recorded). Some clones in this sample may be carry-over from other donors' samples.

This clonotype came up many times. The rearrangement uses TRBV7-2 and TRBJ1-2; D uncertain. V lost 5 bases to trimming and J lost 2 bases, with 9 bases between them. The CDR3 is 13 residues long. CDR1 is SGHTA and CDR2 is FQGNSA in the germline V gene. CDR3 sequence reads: CASSQIKNYGYTF. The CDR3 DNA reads TGTGCCAGCAGCCAGATTAAAAACTATGGCTACACCTTC.

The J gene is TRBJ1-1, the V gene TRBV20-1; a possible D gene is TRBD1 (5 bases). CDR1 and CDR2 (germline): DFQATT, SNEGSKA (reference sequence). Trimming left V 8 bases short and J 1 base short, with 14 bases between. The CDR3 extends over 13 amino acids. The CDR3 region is CSRLRVGNTEAFF. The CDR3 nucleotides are TGCAGTCGCCTCAGGGTGGGGAACACTGAAGCTTTCTTT.

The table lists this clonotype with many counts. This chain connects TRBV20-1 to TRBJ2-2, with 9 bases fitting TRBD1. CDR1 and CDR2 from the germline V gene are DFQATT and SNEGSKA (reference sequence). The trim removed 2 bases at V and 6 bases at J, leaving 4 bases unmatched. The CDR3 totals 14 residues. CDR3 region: CSARQQGAAGELFF. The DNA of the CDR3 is TGCAGTGCTAGACAACAGGGGGCGGCCGGGGAGCTGTTTTTT.

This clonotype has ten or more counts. CDR3 nucleotides: TGTGCCAGCAGTTCGGGACTAGCGGGGGTTGCGAGGGAGACCCAGTACTTC. It encodes CASSSGLAGVARETQYF. The rearrangement links TRBV12-3 or TRBV12-4 to TRBJ2-5, with 14 nucleotides matching TRBD2. This CDR3 has 17 residues. The V segment lost 4 bases and the J segment 5 bases; nucleotides outside the gene matches: 9.

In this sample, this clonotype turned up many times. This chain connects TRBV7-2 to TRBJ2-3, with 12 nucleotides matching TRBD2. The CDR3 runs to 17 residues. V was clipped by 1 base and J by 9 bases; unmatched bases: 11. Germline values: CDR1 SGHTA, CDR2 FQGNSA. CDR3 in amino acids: CASSLGASGGAHGTQYF. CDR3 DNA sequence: TGTGCCAGCAGCTTAGGTGCTAGCGGGGGGGCCCATGGCACGCAGTATTTT.

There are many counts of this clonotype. This chain's CDR3 is CASSFLRYGYTF. The CDR3 coding sequence is TGTGCCAGCAGTTTTCTACGCTATGGCTACACCTTC. The chain combines TRBV12-3 or TRBV12-4 with TRBJ1-2; D is uncertain. The V end lost 3 bases, the J end lost 4 bases, and 6 bases lay between the germline ends. The CDR3 is made up of 12 amino acids.

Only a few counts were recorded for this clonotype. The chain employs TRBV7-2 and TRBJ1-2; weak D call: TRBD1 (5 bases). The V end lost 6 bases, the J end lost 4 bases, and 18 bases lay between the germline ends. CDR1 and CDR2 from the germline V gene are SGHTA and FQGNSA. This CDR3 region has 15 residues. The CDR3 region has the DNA TGTGCCAGCAGTTTGGGACGTTATTCCCCCTATGGCTACACCTTC. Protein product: CASSLGRYSPYGYTF.

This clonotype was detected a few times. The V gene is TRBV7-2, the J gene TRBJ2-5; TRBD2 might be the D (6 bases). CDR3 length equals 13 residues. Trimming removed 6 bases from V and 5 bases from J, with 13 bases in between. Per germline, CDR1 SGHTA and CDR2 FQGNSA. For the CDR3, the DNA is TGTGCCAGCAGTGGAGGGTTAGGGGAGACCCAGTACTTC. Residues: CASSGGLGETQYF.

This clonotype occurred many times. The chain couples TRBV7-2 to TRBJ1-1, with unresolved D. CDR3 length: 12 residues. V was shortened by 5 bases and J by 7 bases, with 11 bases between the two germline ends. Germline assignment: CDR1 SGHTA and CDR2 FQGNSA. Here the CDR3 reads CASSPPGFEAFF. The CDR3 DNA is TGTGCCAGCAGCCCCCCGGGGTTTGAAGCTTTCTTT.

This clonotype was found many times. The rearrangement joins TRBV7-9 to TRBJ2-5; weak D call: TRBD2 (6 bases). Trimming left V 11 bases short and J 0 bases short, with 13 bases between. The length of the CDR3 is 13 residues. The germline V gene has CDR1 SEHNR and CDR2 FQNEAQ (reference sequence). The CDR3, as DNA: TGTGCCGGCGCGCGGGGAGACCAAGAGACCCAGTACTTC. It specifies CAGARGDQETQYF.

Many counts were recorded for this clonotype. CDR3 coding DNA: TGTGCCAGCAGCCCTGGCGCTACCGTTTTTAGCTCCTACAATGAGCAGTTCTTC. It codes for CASSPGATVFSSYNEQFF. The chain employs TRBV7-4 and TRBJ2-1; D uncertain. Per germline, CDR1 SGHVT and CDR2 SQSDAQ. The CDR3 length is 18 residues. Trimming removed 5 bases at V and 0 bases at J, with 20 bases between.

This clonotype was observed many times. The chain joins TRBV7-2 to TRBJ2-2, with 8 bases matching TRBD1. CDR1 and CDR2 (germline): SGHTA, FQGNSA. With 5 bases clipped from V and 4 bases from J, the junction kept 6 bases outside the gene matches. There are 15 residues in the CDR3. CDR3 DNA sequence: TGTGCCAGCAGCCGAGGACAGGGACGCACCGGGGAGCTGTTTTTT. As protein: CASSRGQGRTGELFF.

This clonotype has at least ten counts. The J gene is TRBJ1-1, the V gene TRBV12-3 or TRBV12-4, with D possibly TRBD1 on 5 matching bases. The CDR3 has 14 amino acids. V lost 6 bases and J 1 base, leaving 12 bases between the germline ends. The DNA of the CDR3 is TGTGCCAGCAGCCCTAGGGGAGGGAACACTGAAGCTTTCTTT. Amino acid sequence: CASSPRGGNTEAFF.

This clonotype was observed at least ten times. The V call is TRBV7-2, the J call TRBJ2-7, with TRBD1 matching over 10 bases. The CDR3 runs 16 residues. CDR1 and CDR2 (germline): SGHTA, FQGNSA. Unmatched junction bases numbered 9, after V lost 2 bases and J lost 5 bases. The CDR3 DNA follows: TGTGCCAGCAGCTTAATTGGGTCCGGGACAGGGGACGAGCAGTACTTC. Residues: CASSLIGSGTGDEQYF.

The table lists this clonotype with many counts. The CDR3 spells CASRRPMGQNTGELFF. The CDR3 DNA reads as TGTGCCAGCCGGCGGCCGATGGGACAGAACACCGGGGAGCTGTTTTTT. The chain recombines TRBV19 with TRBJ2-2; TRBD1 might be the D (6 bases). Germline-derived CDR1 and CDR2 are LNHDA and SQIVND (reference sequence). The V end was cut by 9 bases, the J end by 1 base, with 18 bases between. The CDR3 spans 16 residues.

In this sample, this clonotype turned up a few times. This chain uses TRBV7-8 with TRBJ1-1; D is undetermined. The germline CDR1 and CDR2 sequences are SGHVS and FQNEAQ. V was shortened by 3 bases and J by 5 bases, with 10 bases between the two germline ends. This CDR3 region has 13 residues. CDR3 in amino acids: CASSFRTGTEAFF. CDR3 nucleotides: TGTGCCAGCAGCTTCAGGACGGGGACTGAAGCTTTCTTT.

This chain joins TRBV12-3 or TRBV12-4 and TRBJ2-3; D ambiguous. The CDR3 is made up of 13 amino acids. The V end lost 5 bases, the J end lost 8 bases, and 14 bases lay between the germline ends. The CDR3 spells CASSPDVLGTQYF. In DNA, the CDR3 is TGTGCCAGCAGTCCGGACGTGCTAGGTACGCAGTATTTT.

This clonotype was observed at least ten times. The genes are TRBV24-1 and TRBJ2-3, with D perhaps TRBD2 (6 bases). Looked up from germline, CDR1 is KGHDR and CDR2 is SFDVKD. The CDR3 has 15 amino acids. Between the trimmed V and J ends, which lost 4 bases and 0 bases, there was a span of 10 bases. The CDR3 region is CATSDRGTSTDTQYF. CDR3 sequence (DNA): TGTGCCACCAGTGACCGCGGGACTAGCACAGATACGCAGTATTTT.

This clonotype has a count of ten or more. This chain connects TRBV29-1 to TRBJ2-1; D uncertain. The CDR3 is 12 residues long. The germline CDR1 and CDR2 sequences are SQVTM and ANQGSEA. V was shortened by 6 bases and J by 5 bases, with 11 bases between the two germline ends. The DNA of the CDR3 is TGCAGCGTCCGGGCCAGCAACAATGAGCAGTTCTTC. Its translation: CSVRASNNEQFF.

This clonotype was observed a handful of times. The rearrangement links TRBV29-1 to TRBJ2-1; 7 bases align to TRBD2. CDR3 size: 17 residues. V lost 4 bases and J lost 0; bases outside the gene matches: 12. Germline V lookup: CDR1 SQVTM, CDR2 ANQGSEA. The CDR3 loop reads CSVGGGSRGSSYNEQFF. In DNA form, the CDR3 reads TGCAGCGTTGGGGGGGGAAGCCGGGGGAGCTCCTACAATGAGCAGTTCTTC.

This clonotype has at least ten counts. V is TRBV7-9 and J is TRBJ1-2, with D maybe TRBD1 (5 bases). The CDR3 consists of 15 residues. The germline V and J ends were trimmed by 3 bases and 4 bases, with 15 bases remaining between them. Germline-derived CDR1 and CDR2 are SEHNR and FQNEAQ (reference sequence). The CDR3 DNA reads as TGTGCCAGCAGCTTGGGACTGGCAGGGTCCTATGGCTACACCTTC. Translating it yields CASSLGLAGSYGYTF.